These 14 T cell receptor beta chains were all obtained from the same sample, sequenced in a study of post-analysis software for immune sequencing data. The study's findings and limits: The five TRBV segments detected at higher frequency in patients than in controls included TRBV5-6, TRBV5-1 and TRBV20-1.

No antigen has been identified for these receptors. Researchers reported that TCR beta cDNA libraries carried unique molecular identifiers. MiXCR was run by TCRdb on the PCR reads, yielding one entry per CDR3 protein. The table includes about 430,000 distinct CDR3 sequences, more than 30% detected once. Sample: blood. The receptors derive from a girl aged 2 to 10 with multiple sclerosis.

The chain couples TRBV5-8 to TRBJ2-6; 7 positions agree with TRBD1. V dropped 4 bases and J dropped 4; count of bases not matched to a gene: 5. The CDR3 has 15 amino acids. CDR1 SGHTS and CDR2 YDEGEE come from the germline V gene. The DNA of the CDR3 is TGTGCCAGCAGCCTGGGGACAGTCGGGGCCAACGTCCTGACTTTC. Residues: CASSLGTVGANVLTF.

This clonotype was seen a handful of times. The chain couples TRBV12-3 or TRBV12-4 to TRBJ2-5; TRBD1 or TRBD2 may be the D gene (5 bases each). The V and J ends lost 6 bases and 4 bases respectively, with 12 bases between them. The CDR3 runs to 13 residues. CDR3 nucleotides: TGTGCCAGCAGCCCCGGGACCCTAGAGACCCAGTACTTC. It codes for CASSPGTLETQYF.

This CDR3 is CASSLMVPNEQFF. The CDR3 region has the DNA TGTGCCAGCAGCTTAATGGTCCCCAATGAGCAGTTCTTC. The rearrangement links TRBV7-3 to TRBJ2-1; no definite D call. Germline CDR1 and CDR2: SGHTA and FQGTGA. The CDR3 is 13 amino acids. Between the trimmed V and J ends, which lost 1 base and 6 bases, there was a span of 7 bases. The complete variable domain, with remaining parts taken from reference TRBV7-3 and TRBJ2-1, reads GAGVSQTPSNKVTEKGKYVELRCDPISGHTALYWYRQSLGQGPEFLIYFQGTGAADDSGLPNDRFFAVRPEGSVSTLKIQRTERGDSAVYLCASSLMVPNEQFFGPGTRLTVL.

V is TRBV28 and J is TRBJ2-5; either TRBD1 or TRBD2 may supply D (6 bases each). Per germline, CDR1 MDHEN and CDR2 SYDVKM. The CDR3 loop spans 13 amino acids. V shed 8 bases and J shed 5 bases, with 15 bases lying between them. The CDR3 loop reads CASGGGLGETQYF. CDR3 coding DNA: TGTGCCAGCGGTGGGGGGCTCGGGGAGACCCAGTACTTC.

Concerning this clonotype itself: One end of the junction fails to match germline, which may point to a read error. This chain connects TRBV6-1 to TRBJ1-2; TRBD1 might be the D (5 bases). This CDR3 has 14 amino acids. Germline V gives CDR1 MNHNS, CDR2 SASEGT. CDR3 protein: CPSSGGGIGSGYTF. In DNA form, the CDR3 reads TGTCCCAGCAGTGGGGGGGGGATTGGGAGCGGCTACACCTTC.

The J gene is TRBJ2-1, the V gene TRBV5-8; D might be TRBD2 (5 bases). V was cut by 4 bases and J by 0 bases, with 17 bases left in between. Germline V gene sequence: CDR1 SGHTS, CDR2 YDEGEE. The CDR3 loop spans 17 amino acids. Written as DNA, the CDR3 is TGTGCCAGCAGCGCCCATCTCGGGGTACGCTCCTACAATGAGCAGTTCTTC. Translation gives CASSAHLGVRSYNEQFF.

The chain is built from TRBV27 and TRBJ2-1, with 7 bases that match TRBD2. V lost 5 bases to trimming and J lost 4 bases; unmatched junction nucleotides: 5. CDR1 is MNHEY and CDR2 is SMNVEV in the germline V gene (reference sequence). The CDR3 covers 14 residues. CDR3 in amino acids: CASSVLAAYNEQFF. The CDR3 nucleotides are TGTGCCAGCAGTGTTCTAGCGGCTTACAATGAGCAGTTCTTC.

The chain has TRBV29-1 and TRBJ2-3; tentatively, D is TRBD1 or TRBD2 (5 bases each). Germline assignment: CDR1 SQVTM and CDR2 ANQGSEA. V lost 2 bases, J lost 3 bases, and 15 bases lay in between. The CDR3 is made up of 15 amino acids. For the CDR3, the DNA is TGCAGCGTTGAAAGGGGAAGAGAGGGAACAGATACGCAGTATTTT. Protein sequence: CSVERGREGTDTQYF.

J is TRBJ2-5 and V is TRBV18; TRBD1 matches at 7 bases. The J call is in doubt because the DNA end fits TRBJ2-7 better. The CDR3 extends over 14 amino acids. Germline V lookup: CDR1 KGHSH, CDR2 LQKENI. In nucleotides, the CDR3 is TGTGCCAGCCGGGACAGCACTTGGGGATACGAGCAGTACTTC. It is translated as CASRDSTWGYEQYF.

This CDR3 reads CSARRDNNQPQHF. The CDR3 bases are TGCAGTGCTCGCCGGGACAACAATCAGCCCCAGCATTTT. The chain uses TRBV20-1 and TRBJ1-5; D is perhaps TRBD1 (6 bases). The ends were cut back, 5 bases at V and 3 bases at J, with 11 bases in the middle. The CDR3 spans 13 residues. CDR1 is DFQATT and CDR2 is SNEGSKA in the germline V gene (reference sequence).

A few counts support this clonotype. The chain is built from TRBV28 and TRBJ2-3; 8 bases fit TRBD2. Per germline, CDR1 MDHEN and CDR2 SYDVKM. V shed 6 bases, J shed 4 bases, and the junction held 12 bases outside the gene matches. This CDR3 has 16 amino acids. Here the CDR3 reads CASSPLVPGLADTQYF. The CDR3 DNA reads as TGTGCCAGCAGCCCCCTCGTCCCGGGACTAGCAGATACGCAGTATTTT.

V is TRBV18 and J is TRBJ1-3; the D gene is possibly TRBD1 (6 bases). The CDR3 is made up of 15 amino acids. Trimming cost V 3 bases and J 4 bases, with 13 bases left between them. Germline V CDR1 and CDR2: KGHSH, LQKENI. DNA for the CDR3: TGTGCCAGCTCACCTGGAGGGGGTAGAGGAAACACCATATATTTT. It encodes CASSPGGGRGNTIYF.

This clonotype was observed a handful of times. The CDR3, as DNA: TGCAGTGCTAATGGACTATTCCATCGGGTCAATGAGCAGTTCTTC. It yields the protein CSANGLFHRVNEQFF. This sequence joins TRBV20-1 and TRBJ2-1; D is perhaps TRBD2 (6 bases). CDR1 is DFQATT, CDR2 SNEGSKA, per germline (reference sequence). V was cut by 4 bases and J by 6 bases, with 19 bases left in between. This CDR3 is built from 15 residues.

This rearrangement joins TRBV20-1 to TRBJ1-1, with D possibly TRBD1 on 5 matching bases. Germline V gene data show CDR1 as DFQATT and CDR2 as SNEGSKA (reference sequence). Trimming pared 1 base from V and 4 bases from J, leaving 13 bases between. The CDR3 contains 14 residues. The CDR3 nucleotides are TGCAGTGCTAGAGTGTGGGAGGGGACCACTGAAGCTTTCTTT. It yields the protein CSARVWEGTTEAFF.